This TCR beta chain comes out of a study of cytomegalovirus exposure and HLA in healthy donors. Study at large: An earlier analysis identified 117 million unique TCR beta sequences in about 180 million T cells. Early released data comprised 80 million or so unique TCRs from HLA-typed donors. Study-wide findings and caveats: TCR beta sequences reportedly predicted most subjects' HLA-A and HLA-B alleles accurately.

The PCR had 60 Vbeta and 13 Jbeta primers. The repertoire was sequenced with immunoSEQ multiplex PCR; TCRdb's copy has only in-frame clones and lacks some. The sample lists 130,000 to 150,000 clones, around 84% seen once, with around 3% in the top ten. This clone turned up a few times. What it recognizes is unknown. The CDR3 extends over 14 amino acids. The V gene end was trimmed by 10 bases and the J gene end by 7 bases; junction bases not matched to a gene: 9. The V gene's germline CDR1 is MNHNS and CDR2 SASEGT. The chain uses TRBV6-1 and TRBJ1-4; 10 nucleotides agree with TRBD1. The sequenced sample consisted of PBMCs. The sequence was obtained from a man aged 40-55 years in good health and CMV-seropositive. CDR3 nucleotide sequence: TGTGCCATCCTGACAGGGGGCGGCGGTGAAAAACTGTTTTTT. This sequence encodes CAILTGGGGEKLFF.